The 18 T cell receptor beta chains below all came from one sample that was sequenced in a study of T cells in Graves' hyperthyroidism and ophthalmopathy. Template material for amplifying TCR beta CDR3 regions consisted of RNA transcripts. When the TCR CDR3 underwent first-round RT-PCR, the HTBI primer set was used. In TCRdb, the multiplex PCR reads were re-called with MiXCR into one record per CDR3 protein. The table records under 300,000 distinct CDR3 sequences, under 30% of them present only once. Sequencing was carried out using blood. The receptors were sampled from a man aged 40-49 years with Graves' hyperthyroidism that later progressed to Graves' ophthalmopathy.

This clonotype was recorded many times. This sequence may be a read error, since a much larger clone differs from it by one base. The CDR3 is CASSLPRRGGRYEQYF. As DNA, the CDR3 is TGTGCCAGCAGTCTCCCACGTCGGGGAGGTCGGTACGAGCAGTACTTC. The chain recombines TRBV12-3 or TRBV12-4 with TRBJ2-7; a weak D match, TRBD2 (6 bases). V dropped 5 bases and J dropped 4 bases, with 21 bases sitting between them. The CDR3 contains 16 residues.

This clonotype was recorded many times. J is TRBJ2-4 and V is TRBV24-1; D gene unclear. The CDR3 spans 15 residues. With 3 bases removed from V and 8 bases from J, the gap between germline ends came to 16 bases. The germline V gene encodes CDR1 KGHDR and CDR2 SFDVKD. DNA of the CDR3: TGTGCCACCAGTGATGCCAAATTTGGAGTTGACATTCAGTACTTC. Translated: CATSDAKFGVDIQYF.

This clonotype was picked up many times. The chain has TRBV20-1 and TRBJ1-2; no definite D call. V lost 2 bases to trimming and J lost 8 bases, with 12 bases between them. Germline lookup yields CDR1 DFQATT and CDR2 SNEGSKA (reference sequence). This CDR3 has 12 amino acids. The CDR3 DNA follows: TGCAGTGCTAGATCGGACGGAGAAGGCTACACCTTC. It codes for CSARSDGEGYTF.

Here the CDR3 DNA reads TGTGCCAGCAGTTCGTCCGGGACAGGGCCCTACGAGCAGTACTTC. This gives the protein CASSSSGTGPYEQYF. The rearrangement uses TRBV27 and TRBJ2-7, with TRBD1 matching over 9 bases. The ends lost 4 bases at V and 2 bases at J; junction bases unmatched: 6. This CDR3 has 15 residues. Germline CDR1 MNHEY, CDR2 SMNVEV (reference sequence).

Written as DNA, the CDR3 is TGCGCCAGCAGCCAAAATTTACAGGGGCCCCGAGGGGTGAGAGAGACCCAGTACTTC. This gives the protein CASSQNLQGPRGVRETQYF. This chain links TRBV4-1 with TRBJ2-5; the match to TRBD1 covers 7 bases. CDR3 length: 19 residues. Germline V gene sequence: CDR1 MGHRA, CDR2 YSYEKL. Losses at the gene ends were 2 bases for V and 4 bases for J; bases not matched to a gene: 19.

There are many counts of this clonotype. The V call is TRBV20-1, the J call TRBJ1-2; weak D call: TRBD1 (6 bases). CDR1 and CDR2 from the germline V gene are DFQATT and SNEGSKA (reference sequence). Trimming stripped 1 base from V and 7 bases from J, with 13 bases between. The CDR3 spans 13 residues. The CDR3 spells CSARVTGAGGYTF. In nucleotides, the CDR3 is TGCAGTGCTAGAGTGACGGGGGCGGGTGGCTACACCTTC.

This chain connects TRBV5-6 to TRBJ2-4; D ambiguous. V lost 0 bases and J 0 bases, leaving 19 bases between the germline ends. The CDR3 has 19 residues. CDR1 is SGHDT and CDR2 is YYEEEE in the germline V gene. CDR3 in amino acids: CASSLVPQRNKLAKNIQYF. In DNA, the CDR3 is TGTGCCAGCAGCTTGGTTCCACAAAGGAATAAATTAGCCAAAAACATTCAGTACTTC.

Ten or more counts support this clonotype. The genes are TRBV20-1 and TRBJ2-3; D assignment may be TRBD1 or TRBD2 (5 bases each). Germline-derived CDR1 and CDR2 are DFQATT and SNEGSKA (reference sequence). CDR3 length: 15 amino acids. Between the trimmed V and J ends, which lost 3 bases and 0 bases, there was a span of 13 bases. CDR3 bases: TGCAGTGCTAGCTGGGACGGAACTAGCACAGATACGCAGTATTTT. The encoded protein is CSASWDGTSTDTQYF.

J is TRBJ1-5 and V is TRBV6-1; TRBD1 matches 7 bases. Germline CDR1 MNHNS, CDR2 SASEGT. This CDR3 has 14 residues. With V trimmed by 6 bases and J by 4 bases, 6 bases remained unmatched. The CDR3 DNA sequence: TGTGCCAGCAGCGGCCAGGGGGATAATCAGCCCCAGCATTTT. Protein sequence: CASSGQGDNQPQHF.

For the CDR3, the DNA is TGTGCCAGCAGAGACAGTGGTAGCAATCAGCCCCAGCATTTT. Protein sequence: CASRDSGSNQPQHF. The gene calls are TRBV27 and TRBJ1-5; the D gene is possibly TRBD1 (5 bases). Per the germline V gene, CDR1 is MNHEY and CDR2 is SMNVEV (reference sequence). Trimming removed 6 bases from V and 0 bases from J, with 9 bases in between. The CDR3 is made up of 14 amino acids.

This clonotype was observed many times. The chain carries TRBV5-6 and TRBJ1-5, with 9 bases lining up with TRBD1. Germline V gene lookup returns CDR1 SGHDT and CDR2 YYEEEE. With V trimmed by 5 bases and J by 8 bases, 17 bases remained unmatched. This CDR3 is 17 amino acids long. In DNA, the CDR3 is TGTGCCAGCAGTCTTGGTTCCCCGGGACAGGGATTTGAGCCCCAGCATTTT. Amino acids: CASSLGSPGQGFEPQHF. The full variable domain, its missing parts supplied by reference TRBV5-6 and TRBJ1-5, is DAGVTQSPTHLIKTRGQQVTLRCSPKSGHDTVSWYQQALGQGPQFIFQYYEEEERQRGNFPDRFSGHQFPNYSSELNVNALLLGDSALYLCASSLGSPGQGFEPQHFGDGTRLSIL.

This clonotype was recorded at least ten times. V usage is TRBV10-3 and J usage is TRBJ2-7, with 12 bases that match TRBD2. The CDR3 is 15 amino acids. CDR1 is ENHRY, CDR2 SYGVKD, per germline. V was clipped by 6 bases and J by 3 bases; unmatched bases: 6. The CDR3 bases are TGTGCCATCAGCCCTTCGACTAGCGGGAGCTACGAGCAGTACTTC. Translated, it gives CAISPSTSGSYEQYF.

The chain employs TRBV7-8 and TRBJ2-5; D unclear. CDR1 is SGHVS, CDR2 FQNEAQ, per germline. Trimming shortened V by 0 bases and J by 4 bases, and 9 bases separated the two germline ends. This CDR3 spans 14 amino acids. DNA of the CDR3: TGTGCCAGCAGCTTAGCGCTACTAACAGAGACCCAGTACTTC. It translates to CASSLALLTETQYF. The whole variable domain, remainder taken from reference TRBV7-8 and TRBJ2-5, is GAGVSQSPRYKVAKRGQDVALRCDPISGHVSLFWYQQALGQGPEFLTYFQNEAQLDKSGLPSDRFFAERPEGSVSTLKIQRTQQEDSAVYLCASSLALLTETQYFGPGTRLLVL.

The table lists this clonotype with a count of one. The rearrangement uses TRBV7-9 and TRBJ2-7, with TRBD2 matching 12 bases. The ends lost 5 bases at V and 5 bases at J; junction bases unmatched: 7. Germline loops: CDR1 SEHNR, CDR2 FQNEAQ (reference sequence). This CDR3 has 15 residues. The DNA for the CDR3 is TGTGCCAGCAGCGCCGTACTAGCGGGAGGCGACGAGCAGTACTTC. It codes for CASSAVLAGGDEQYF.

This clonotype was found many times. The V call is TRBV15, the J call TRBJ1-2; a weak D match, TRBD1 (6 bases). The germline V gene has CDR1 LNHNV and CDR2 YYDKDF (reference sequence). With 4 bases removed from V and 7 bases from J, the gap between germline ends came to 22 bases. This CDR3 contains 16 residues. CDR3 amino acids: CATSTRPGPQGGGYTF. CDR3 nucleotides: TGTGCCACCAGCACCAGGCCGGGACCACAAGGGGGTGGCTACACCTTC. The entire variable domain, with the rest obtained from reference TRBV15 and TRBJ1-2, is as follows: DAMVIQNPRYQVTQFGKPVTLSCSQTLNHNVMYWYQQKSSQAPKLLFHYYDKDFNNEADTPDNFQSRRPNTSFCFLDIRSPGLGDTAMYLCATSTRPGPQGGGYTFGSGTRLTVV.

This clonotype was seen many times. The CDR3 region has the DNA TGTGCTAGTGGTTTGGACCCACAGGAGGGTCCTAGCTCCTACGAGCAGTACTTC. Amino acid sequence: CASGLDPQEGPSSYEQYF. The chain carries TRBV12-5 and TRBJ2-7; perhaps TRBD2 as D (6 bases). This CDR3 is 18 amino acids long. V was shortened by 1 base and J by 0 bases, with 19 bases between the two germline ends. The germline V gene encodes CDR1 LGHNT and CDR2 FRNRAP.

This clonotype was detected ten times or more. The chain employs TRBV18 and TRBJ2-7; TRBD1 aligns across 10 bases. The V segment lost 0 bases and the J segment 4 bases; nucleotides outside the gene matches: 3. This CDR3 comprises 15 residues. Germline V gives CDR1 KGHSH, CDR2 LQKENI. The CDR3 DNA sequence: TGTGCCAGCTCACCACCGGGACAGGGGCCTTACGAGCAGTACTTC. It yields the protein CASSPPGQGPYEQYF.

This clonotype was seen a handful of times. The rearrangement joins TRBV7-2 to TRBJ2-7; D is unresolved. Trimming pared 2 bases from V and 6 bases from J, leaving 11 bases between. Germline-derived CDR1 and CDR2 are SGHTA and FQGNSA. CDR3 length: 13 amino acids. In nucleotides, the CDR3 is TGTGCCAGCAGCTTAAGTCTTCCAGCCGAGCAGTACTTC. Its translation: CASSLSLPAEQYF.